Below are 11 T cell receptor beta chains sequenced from a single sample in a study of T cells in Graves' hyperthyroidism and ophthalmopathy. TCR beta CDR3 regions were amplified from RNA. The HTBI set primed first-round TCR CDR3 RT-PCR. In TCRdb, the multiplex PCR reads were re-called with MiXCR into one record per CDR3 protein. The sample lists some 560,000 distinct CDR3 sequences; 12% to 15% were seen once. Input material: blood. These receptors came from a woman between 40 and 55 years old with Graves' hyperthyroidism.

The chain combines TRBV20-1 with TRBJ2-7; TRBD2 is a possible D gene (6 bases). Trimming cost V 5 bases and J 3 bases, with 11 bases left between them. This CDR3 comprises 12 residues. CDR1 and CDR2 from the germline V gene are DFQATT and SNEGSKA (reference sequence). The CDR3 loop is CSALMGGYEQYF. CDR3 DNA: TGCAGTGCTCTAATGGGGGGCTACGAGCAGTACTTC.

There are many counts of this clonotype. The V gene is TRBV20-1, the J gene TRBJ2-7, with TRBD1 identical over 10 bases. V lost 6 bases and J lost 4; bases outside the gene matches: 9. CDR3 length: 14 amino acids. The V gene's germline CDR1 is DFQATT and CDR2 SNEGSKA (reference sequence). The DNA for the CDR3 is TGCAGTGCCTTAACGGACAGGGGGGTTTACGAGCAGTACTTC. Translating it yields CSALTDRGVYEQYF.

This clonotype was recorded a few times. The rearrangement links TRBV10-3 to TRBJ2-7; possible D gene TRBD2, 6 bases. Per germline, CDR1 ENHRY and CDR2 SYGVKD. V was pared by 6 bases and J by 4 bases, with 16 bases between. This CDR3 spans 14 amino acids. For the CDR3, the DNA is TGTGCCATCAGGGACCTGGTGGGAGGTTACGAGCAGTACTTC. Amino acids: CAIRDLVGGYEQYF.

This chain uses TRBV5-1 with TRBJ2-1; 8 positions agree with TRBD2. Germline trimming cut 4 bases from V and 9 bases from J; bases unmatched to any gene: 12. Germline values: CDR1 SGHRS, CDR2 YFSETQ. The CDR3 spans 15 residues. CDR3 in amino acids: CASSLNSGGVVEQFF. CDR3 nucleotide sequence: TGCGCCAGCAGCCTAAATTCGGGGGGGGTGGTTGAGCAGTTCTTC.

This clonotype was observed at least ten times. Here the CDR3 reads CASSALAGAGTDTQYF. The CDR3 bases are TGCGCCAGCAGCGCTCTAGCGGGAGCGGGGACAGATACGCAGTATTTT. V usage is TRBV5-1 and J usage is TRBJ2-3, with 10 bases identical to TRBD2. Trimming took 4 bases from V and 3 from J; bases not matched to a gene: 8. CDR1 is SGHRS and CDR2 is YFSETQ in the germline V gene. The CDR3 is made up of 16 amino acids.

In this sample, this clonotype turned up many times. J is TRBJ2-1 and V is TRBV24-1; 7 bases are shared with TRBD2. The germline CDR1 and CDR2 sequences are KGHDR and SFDVKD. The CDR3 extends over 17 amino acids. V lost 4 bases to trimming and J lost 0 bases; unmatched junction nucleotides: 8. CDR3 protein: CATSERSSGFSYNEQFF. CDR3 bases: TGTGCCACCAGTGAACGAAGTAGCGGGTTCTCCTACAATGAGCAGTTCTTC.

The V gene is TRBV6-1, the J gene TRBJ1-2; D remains ambiguous. CDR1 MNHNS and CDR2 SASEGT come from the germline V gene. The ends were cut back, 2 bases at V and 4 bases at J, with 11 bases in the middle. The CDR3 loop spans 14 amino acids. The CDR3 DNA is TGTGCCAGCAGTGAAAGTGGATTGGGCTATGGCTACACCTTC. The encoded protein is CASSESGLGYGYTF.

This clonotype appeared many times. V usage is TRBV7-6 and J usage is TRBJ1-6; D possibly corresponds to TRBD1 (6 bases). Germline V gives CDR1 SGHVS, CDR2 FNYEAQ. This CDR3 has 16 amino acids. Trimming shortened V by 1 base and J by 7 bases, and 14 bases separated the two germline ends. The CDR3 DNA reads TGTGCCAGCAGCTTAGGCCCCGGGACATACAATTCACCCCTCCACTTT. Its protein is CASSLGPGTYNSPLHF.

In its sample, this clonotype was seen many times. J is TRBJ1-2 and V is TRBV28; 9 bases fit TRBD1. J lost 5 bases, V lost 5 bases, and 9 bases had no gene match. Germline values: CDR1 MDHEN, CDR2 SYDVKM. CDR3 length: 15 amino acids. The CDR3 protein is CASSPWDREFYGYTF. CDR3 bases: TGTGCCAGCAGTCCCTGGGACAGGGAATTTTATGGCTACACCTTC.

The CDR3 here is CASSASRSVPTF. Written as DNA, the CDR3 is TGTGCCAGTAGTGCTTCTAGGAGCGTGCCCACCTTC. J is TRBJ1-2 and V is TRBV19, with D unclear. V lost 5 bases to trimming and J lost 13 bases, with 17 bases between them. The germline CDR1 and CDR2 sequences are LNHDA and SQIVND (reference sequence). CDR3 length: 12 residues.

The genes are TRBV24-1 and TRBJ1-1; the D gene is possibly TRBD1 (6 bases). The ends were cut back, 5 bases at V and 4 bases at J, with 13 bases in the middle. Germline values: CDR1 KGHDR, CDR2 SFDVKD. This CDR3 spans 14 amino acids. CDR3 region: CATSAGVGATEAFF. The CDR3 coding sequence is TGTGCCACCAGTGCAGGGGTCGGGGCCACTGAAGCTTTCTTT.